The TCR beta chain described here comes from a study of regulatory T cells in long-lasting Graves disease. Study results and caveats: Public clonotype sharing was higher in persistent than newly diagnosed patients.

This clonotype was counted many times. Its antigen remains unknown. Time point: persistent/refractory GD, antithyroid drugs over 5 years with positive TRAb. PBMCs were the source of the RNA used for TCR sequencing. V lost 4 bases, J lost 6 bases, and 18 bases lay in between. Germline assignment: CDR1 SQVTM and CDR2 ANQGSEA. CDR3 size: 14 residues. Relying on iRepertoire HTBI primers and Arm-PCR of CDR3 regions, the team built TCR beta libraries. Each CDR3 protein is one row after TCRdb ran MiXCR on the multiplex PCR reads. The sample holds over 300,000 distinct CDR3 sequences, 15% to 20% seen once. The sequencing used peripheral blood mononuclear cells (PBMCs), collected when the disease was refractory, from a patient treated with antithyroid drugs. The chain recombines TRBV29-1 with TRBJ1-2; a possible D gene is TRBD1 (6 bases). The TCR sequence derives from a female donor with Graves disease. The CDR3 bases are TGCAGCGTTGGAGCCAGGGGACGGAACGATGGCTACACCTTC. Residues: CSVGARGRNDGYTF.